These 25 T cell receptor beta chains came from one sample sequenced in a study of CD8 T cells in ankylosing spondylitis. TCRdb re-called the 5' RACE reads with MiXCR, one entry per CDR3 protein. This sample has fewer than 250,000 distinct CDR3 sequences, with roughly 25% found just once. Sequencing was done on a sample of blood, either unsorted or a sorted T cell fraction (not recorded which). All receptors derive from a male donor with ankylosing spondylitis or in good health (not recorded which).

This clonotype was detected many times. V is TRBV7-2 and J is TRBJ2-2; 14 bases agree with TRBD2. J lost 7 bases, V lost 4 bases, and 8 bases had no gene match. The CDR3 is 17 residues long. Germline V gene lookup returns CDR1 SGHTA and CDR2 FQGNSA. The CDR3, as DNA: TGTGCCAGCAGCTCACTGGGACTAGCGGGAGTTTTCGGGGAGCTGTTTTTT. Protein sequence: CASSSLGLAGVFGELFF. Drawing the rest from reference TRBV7-2 and TRBJ2-2, the complete variable domain is GAGVSQSPSNKVTEKGKDVELRCDPISGHTALYWYRQSLGQGLEFLIYFQGNSAPDKSGLPSDRFSAERTGGSVSTLTIQRTQQEDSAVYLCASSSLGLAGVFGELFFGEGSRLTVL.

Many counts were recorded for this clonotype. The DNA of the CDR3 is TGTGCCAGCAGTTACTCTCACCGATCCTATTTAACAGATACGCAGTATTTT. Its translation: CASSYSHRSYLTDTQYF. This chain uses TRBV6-5 with TRBJ2-3; no clear D. With 0 bases removed from V and 3 bases from J, the gap between germline ends came to 16 bases. This CDR3 region has 17 residues. The germline V gene has CDR1 MNHEY and CDR2 SVGAGI.

This clonotype was seen ten or more times. The chain links TRBV29-1 to TRBJ1-5; D is unclear. The CDR3 totals 13 residues. Germline-derived CDR1 and CDR2 are SQVTM and ANQGSEA. V lost 4 bases and J lost 7, with 14 bases in between. CDR3 bases: TGCAGCGTTGGGGCAGACTTGAGCCAGCCCCAGCATTTT. Amino acid sequence: CSVGADLSQPQHF.

The V gene is TRBV20-1, the J gene TRBJ2-1; 9 nucleotides align to TRBD2. The V gene end was trimmed by 6 bases and the J gene end by 0 bases; junction bases not matched to a gene: 6. The CDR3 consists of 15 residues. Germline values: CDR1 DFQATT, CDR2 SNEGSKA (reference sequence). The CDR3 DNA reads as TGCAGTGCAACTAGCGGGCCTAGCTCCTACAATGAGCAGTTCTTC. It is translated as CSATSGPSSYNEQFF.

This clonotype was observed at least ten times. J is TRBJ1-1 and V is TRBV7-9; no clear D. In germline, CDR1 is SEHNR, CDR2 FQNEAQ (reference sequence). V lost 6 bases and J lost 0, with 5 bases in between. CDR3 length equals 12 residues. The CDR3 sequence: CASRSMNTEAFF. The CDR3 DNA is TGTGCCAGCAGGTCCATGAACACTGAAGCTTTCTTT. Complete variable domain (other parts from reference TRBV7-9 and TRBJ1-1): DTGVSQNPRHKITKRGQNVTFRCDPISEHNRLYWYRQTLGQGPEFLTYFQNEAQLEKSRLLSDRFSAERPKGSFSTLEIQRTEQGDSAMYLCASRSMNTEAFFGQGTRLTVV.

Many counts were recorded for this clonotype. CDR3 residues: CASSKGAGNSPLHF. CDR3 coding DNA: TGTGCCAGCAGTAAGGGGGCCGGGAATTCACCCCTCCACTTT. The gene calls are TRBV28 and TRBJ1-6; the match to TRBD1 covers 7 bases. CDR1 and CDR2 (germline): MDHEN, SYDVKM. The CDR3 consists of 14 residues. Unmatched junction bases numbered 5, after V lost 5 bases and J lost 7 bases.

This clonotype was counted at least ten times. The chain couples TRBV5-1 to TRBJ2-3; 10 bases agree with TRBD2. This CDR3 comprises 18 residues. CDR1 is SGHRS, CDR2 YFSETQ, per germline. The ends lost 4 bases at V and 1 base at J; junction bases unmatched: 12. In DNA form, the CDR3 reads TGCGCCAGCAGCCCCGGGGCTAGCGGGAGTGGCGGCACAGATACGCAGTATTTT. This codes for CASSPGASGSGGTDTQYF.

This clonotype has a handful of counts. The chain combines TRBV20-1 with TRBJ2-5; the D is unclear. The CDR3 contains 10 residues. V dropped 3 bases and J dropped 7 bases, with 6 bases sitting between them. Germline assignment: CDR1 DFQATT and CDR2 SNEGSKA (reference sequence). CDR3 sequence reads: CSASTGTQYF. The DNA for the CDR3 is TGCAGTGCTAGTACTGGGACCCAGTACTTC.

The V call is TRBV5-1, the J call TRBJ2-5, with 14 bases aligning to TRBD2. The germline gives CDR1 SGHRS, CDR2 YFSETQ. CDR3 length: 17 amino acids. The trim removed 4 bases at V and 4 bases at J, leaving 9 bases unmatched. This CDR3 is CASSGGTSGRFPETQYF. For the CDR3, the DNA is TGCGCCAGCAGCGGAGGGACTAGCGGGAGATTCCCAGAGACCCAGTACTTC.

The chain uses TRBV10-3 and TRBJ2-7; 7 nucleotides line up with TRBD2. Trimming cost V 0 bases and J 2 bases; bases outside gene matches: 4. CDR3 size: 15 residues. The germline V gene has CDR1 ENHRY and CDR2 SYGVKD. As DNA, the CDR3 is TGTGCCATCAGTGAGTCGGCGGGAGACCCCTACGAGCAGTACTTC. Its protein is CAISESAGDPYEQYF.

This clonotype has a handful of counts. The chain couples TRBV6-1 to TRBJ2-1, with TRBD2 matching over 12 bases. This CDR3 spans 16 amino acids. The germline V gene has CDR1 MNHNS and CDR2 SASEGT. After removal of 4 bases from V and 4 bases from J, the junction contained 5 bases not matched to a gene. The CDR3 DNA is TGTGCCAGCAGTGCTTCTAGCGGGAGGGGGTACAATGAGCAGTTCTTC. It codes for CASSASSGRGYNEQFF.

The J gene is TRBJ2-1, the V gene TRBV24-1; maybe TRBD1 (5 bases). The CDR3 has 18 amino acids. Germline V lookup: CDR1 KGHDR, CDR2 SFDVKD. Trimming left V 4 bases short and J 0 bases short, with 18 bases between. The CDR3 DNA is TGTGCCACCAGTGACCCTACGACAGACCCGAGCTCCTACAATGAGCAGTTCTTC. Protein: CATSDPTTDPSSYNEQFF.

This clonotype came up many times. The chain combines TRBV21-1 with TRBJ1-1; TRBD1 is the table's D call, not checked against the DNA. TRBV21-1 is deemed a pseudogene. CDR3 length: 13 amino acids. CDR3: CASSPPGLFVAFF. DNA of the CDR3: TGTGCCAGCAGCCCCCCCGGGCTTTTTGTCGCTTTCTTT.

The rearrangement uses TRBV4-3 and TRBJ2-1; D could derive from TRBD1 or TRBD2 (6 bases each). The CDR3 is 13 residues long. Trimming removed 0 bases from V and 8 bases from J, with 8 bases in between. Germline V lookup: CDR1 LGHNA, CDR2 YSLEER. CDR3 in amino acids: CASSQERGDEQFF. CDR3 nucleotides: TGCGCCAGCAGCCAAGAAAGGGGGGATGAGCAGTTCTTC.

This clonotype was seen ten or more times. The genes are TRBV6-1 and TRBJ2-3; D perhaps matches TRBD1 (6 bases). CDR1 and CDR2 from the germline V gene are MNHNS and SASEGT. This CDR3 region has 14 residues. Trimming pared 5 bases from V and 5 bases from J, leaving 14 bases between. CDR3 nucleotide sequence: TGTGCCAGCAGTAGACCCCCAGGGGAAGATACGCAGTATTTT. This codes for CASSRPPGEDTQYF.

This clonotype was counted at least ten times. The junction departs from the called germline gene at one end, perhaps through a read error. J is TRBJ2-7 and V is TRBV5-1; 8 positions match TRBD2. CDR3 length equals 14 residues. Germline-derived CDR1 and CDR2 are SGHRS and YFSETQ. The CDR3 DNA reads TGTGCCAGCAGTTTAACTAGCGGATCCTACGAGCAGTACTTC. Translated: CASSLTSGSYEQYF.

This clonotype was counted many times. CDR3 nucleotide sequence: TGTGCCAGCAGTTTCGGACAGGGTCTGGAGACCCAGTACTTC. Its protein is CASSFGQGLETQYF. The chain couples TRBV6-5 to TRBJ2-5, with 8 bases matching TRBD1. The length of the CDR3 is 14 residues. V dropped 4 bases and J dropped 5; count of bases not matched to a gene: 6. Germline values: CDR1 MNHEY, CDR2 SVGAGI.

The rearrangement uses TRBV12-3 or TRBV12-4 and TRBJ2-2; D gene unclear. Deletions cut 6 bases from V and 4 bases from J, with 6 bases between. This CDR3 region has 12 residues. CDR3 nucleotides: TGTGCCAGCAGCCATACCACCGGGGAGCTGTTTTTT. Encoded protein: CASSHTTGELFF.

This clonotype was seen ten or more times. V usage is TRBV5-1 and J usage is TRBJ2-7; TRBD1 aligns across 10 bases. Trimming cost V 4 bases and J 1 base; bases outside gene matches: 8. CDR3 length: 16 amino acids. Germline V gene data show CDR1 as SGHRS and CDR2 as YFSETQ. CDR3 coding DNA: TGCGCCAGCAGCGTAACCGGGACAGGGGCATCCTACGAGCAGTACTTC. Protein sequence: CASSVTGTGASYEQYF.

The chain carries TRBV29-1 and TRBJ2-3; D gene unclear. Looked up from germline, CDR1 is SQVTM and CDR2 is ANQGSEA. The V end lost 6 bases, the J end lost 3 bases, and 16 bases lay between the germline ends. The CDR3 consists of 14 residues. Written as DNA, the CDR3 is TGCAGCGTAGACTGGGCCCTAGGTACAGATACGCAGTATTTT. This translates into CSVDWALGTDTQYF.

At least ten counts were recorded for this clonotype. The CDR3 bases are TGTGCCAGCTCACCCCCTGGCGCGCAGTTCTTC. It encodes CASSPPGAQFF. The gene calls are TRBV18 and TRBJ2-1; D not certain. Trimming cost V 3 bases and J 12 bases, with 9 bases left between them. The germline V gene encodes CDR1 KGHSH and CDR2 LQKENI. The CDR3 runs to 11 residues.

The J gene is TRBJ2-1, the V gene TRBV12-3 or TRBV12-4; D not certain. The CDR3 length is 13 residues. Trimming removed 6 bases from V and 10 bases from J, with 16 bases in between. The CDR3 protein is CASRPGAPREQFF. CDR3 nucleotide sequence: TGTGCCAGCAGACCAGGAGCACCGCGGGAGCAGTTCTTC.

This clonotype was observed many times. This chain joins TRBV18 and TRBJ1-3; 7 bases align to TRBD1. The ends lost 2 bases at V and 2 bases at J; junction bases unmatched: 6. The CDR3 is 16 amino acids. CDR1 and CDR2 from the germline V gene are KGHSH and LQKENI. CDR3 sequence reads: CASSPTGEPTGNTIYF. As DNA, the CDR3 is TGTGCCAGCTCACCAACAGGGGAACCGACTGGAAACACCATATATTTT.

This clonotype has ten or more counts. V is TRBV5-6 and J is TRBJ2-7; 7 bases map to TRBD1. Germline assignment: CDR1 SGHDT and CDR2 YYEEEE. This CDR3 comprises 17 residues. V trimming: 3 bases; J trimming: 0 bases; junction bases outside the gene matches: 12. The chain's CDR3 is CASSSRVRQGSSYEQYF. For the CDR3, the DNA is TGTGCCAGCAGCTCCAGAGTTCGACAGGGCAGCTCCTACGAGCAGTACTTC.

V and J are TRBV10-3 and TRBJ1-6, with a possible D match to TRBD1 (5 bases). This CDR3 comprises 14 residues. Trimming removed 3 bases from V and 8 bases from J, with 11 bases in between. CDR1 and CDR2 (germline): ENHRY, SYGVKD. In nucleotides, the CDR3 is TGTGCCATCAGTGATCAGGGCGGGGATTCACCCCTCCACTTT. Encoded protein: CAISDQGGDSPLHF.